This T cell receptor beta chain derives from a study of tumor-infiltrating lymphocytes in primary liver carcinoma. Of note for this clonotype: Relative to the germline gene, one junction end is altered; a read error may explain this.

Using a constant-region primer together with ProtoScript II reverse transcriptase, TCR beta cDNA was made from roughly 500 ng of total RNA. Slightly modified ARM-PCR served as the procedure for the TCR beta libraries. These libraries came from three rounds of nested multiplex PCR. Primers for the first two PCR rounds were TRBV1-TRBV30 forward primers and a C-beta reverse primer (about 10 cycles per round). TCRdb re-analysed the multiplex PCR reads in MiXCR, keeping a single row per CDR3 protein. The profile shows 50,000 to 60,000 distinct CDR3 sequences, around 77% of them singletons. It was from around 18-30 mg of unsorted bulk tissue that RNA and DNA were co-extracted. From germline, CDR1 is LGHNA and CDR2 YNFKEQ. CDR3 length: 16 residues.

The TCR was taken from a middle-aged man with primary liver carcinoma and hepatitis B virus infection. The sequencing input was liver tumor tissue from sampling region 5. The subset here: tumor region T5, tumor centre. The chain combines TRBV4-2 with TRBJ2-7; perhaps TRBD2 as D (6 bases). The CDR3 nucleotides read TGTGCCAGCAGCCGAGAAGTCCGGGACTGGGCCCACGAGCAGTATTTC. It yields the protein CASSREVRDWAHEQYF.